This T cell receptor beta chain was sequenced during a study of tumor-infiltrating lymphocytes in localized non-small cell lung cancer. Study-wide context: Patients included smokers and never-smokers with various histologies, some sampled after neoadjuvant chemotherapy. Each patient gave resected tumor and non-adjacent uninvolved lung tissue. Study-level points and caveats: IM1 and IM2 tumors showed no difference in T-cell fraction. Different pieces of the same tissue went to different assays, confounding technical variation with intratumor heterogeneity.

Concerning this clone: Its antigen is unknown.

V shed 1 base and J shed 5 bases, with 11 bases lying between them. This CDR3 contains 14 residues. From germline, CDR1 is SGHVS and CDR2 FNYEAQ. Here immunoSEQ multiplex PCR was the method, and the copy in TCRdb shows in-frame clones only, minus some. The sample shows some 29,000 clones, roughly 88% of them seen only once. The rearrangement links TRBV7-6 to TRBJ2-5; unclear D gene. This clonotype was sampled from a human donor with non-small cell lung cancer. Source material: lung tumor tissue. The CDR3, as DNA: TGTGCCAGCAGCTTAGTGGGTGGCTCGGAGACCCAGTACTTC. Protein sequence: CASSLVGGSETQYF.